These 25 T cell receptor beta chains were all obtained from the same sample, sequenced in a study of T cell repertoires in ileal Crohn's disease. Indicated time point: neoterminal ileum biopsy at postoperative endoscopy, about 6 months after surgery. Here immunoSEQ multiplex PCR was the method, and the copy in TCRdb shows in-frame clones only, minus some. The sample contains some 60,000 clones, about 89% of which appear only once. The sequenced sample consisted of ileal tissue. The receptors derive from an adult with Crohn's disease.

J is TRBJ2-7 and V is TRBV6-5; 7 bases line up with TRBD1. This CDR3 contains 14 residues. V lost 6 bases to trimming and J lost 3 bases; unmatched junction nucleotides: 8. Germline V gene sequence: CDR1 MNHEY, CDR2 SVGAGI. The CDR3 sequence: CASRRLRDSYEQYF. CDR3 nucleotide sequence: TGTGCCAGCAGACGCCTCCGGGACAGCTACGAGCAGTACTTC.

CDR3 sequence: CASSGGLNTEAFF. The DNA of the CDR3 is TGTGCCAGCAGTGGCGGATTGAACACTGAAGCTTTCTTT. The genes are TRBV2 and TRBJ1-1, with D unresolved. This CDR3 comprises 13 residues. CDR1 is SNHLY and CDR2 is FYNNEI in the germline V gene. Trimming removed 4 bases from V and 0 bases from J, with 6 bases in between. Looking up the rest from reference TRBV2 and TRBJ1-1 gives the full variable domain: EPEVTQTPSHQVTQMGQEVILRCVPISNHLYFYWYRQILGQKVEFLVSFYNNEISEKSEIFDDQFSVERPDGSNFTLKIRSTKLEDSAMYFCASSGGLNTEAFFGQGTRLTVV.

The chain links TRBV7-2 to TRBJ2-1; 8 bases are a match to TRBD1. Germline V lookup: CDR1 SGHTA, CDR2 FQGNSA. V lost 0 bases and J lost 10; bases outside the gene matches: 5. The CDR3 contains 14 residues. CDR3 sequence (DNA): TGTGCCAGCAGCTTAGCACAGGGGGTAGGAGAGCAGTTCTTC. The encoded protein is CASSLAQGVGEQFF.

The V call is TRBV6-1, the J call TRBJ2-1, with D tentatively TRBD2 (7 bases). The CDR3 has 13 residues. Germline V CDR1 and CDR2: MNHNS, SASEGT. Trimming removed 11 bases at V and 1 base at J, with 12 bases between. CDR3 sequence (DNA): TGTGCCGGCGGGGGCGAGTCCTACAATGAGCAGTTCTTC. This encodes CAGGGESYNEQFF.

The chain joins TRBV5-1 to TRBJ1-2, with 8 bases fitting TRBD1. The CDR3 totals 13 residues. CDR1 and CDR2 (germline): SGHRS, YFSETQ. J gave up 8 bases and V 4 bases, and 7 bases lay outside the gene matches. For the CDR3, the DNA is TGCGCCAGCAGCCTCGAAGGACAGGGCGGCTACACCTTC. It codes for CASSLEGQGGYTF. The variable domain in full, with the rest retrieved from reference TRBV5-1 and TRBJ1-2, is KAGVTQTPRYLIKTRGQQVTLSCSPISGHRSVSWYQQTPGQGLQFLFEYFSETQRNKGNFPGRFSGRQFSNSRSEMNVSTLELGDSALYLCASSLEGQGGYTFGSGTRLTVV.

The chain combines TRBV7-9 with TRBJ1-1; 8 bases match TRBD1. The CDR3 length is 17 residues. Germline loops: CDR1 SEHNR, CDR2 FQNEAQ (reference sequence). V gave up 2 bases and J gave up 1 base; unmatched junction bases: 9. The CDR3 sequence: CASSLRTGKEENTEAFF. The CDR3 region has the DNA TGTGCCAGCAGCTTAAGGACAGGGAAGGAGGAGAACACTGAAGCTTTCTTT. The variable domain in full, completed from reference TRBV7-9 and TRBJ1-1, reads DTGVSQNPRHKITKRGQNVTFRCDPISEHNRLYWYRQTLGQGPEFLTYFQNEAQLEKSRLLSDRFSAERPKGSFSTLEIQRTEQGDSAMYLCASSLRTGKEENTEAFFGQGTRLTVV.

The CDR3 is CASSGAPTYEQYF. The CDR3 DNA sequence: TGTGCCAGCAGCGGAGCCCCGACCTACGAGCAGTACTTC. The chain has TRBV9 and TRBJ2-7; no definite D call. The CDR3 is 13 residues long. Germline lookup yields CDR1 SGDLS and CDR2 YYNGEE. V was pared by 3 bases and J by 2 bases, with 9 bases between.

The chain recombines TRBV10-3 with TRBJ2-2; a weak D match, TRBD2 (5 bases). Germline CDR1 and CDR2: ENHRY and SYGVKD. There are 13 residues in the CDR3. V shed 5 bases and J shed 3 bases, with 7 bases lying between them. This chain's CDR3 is CAISSGDTGELFF. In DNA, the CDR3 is TGTGCCATCAGTAGCGGAGACACCGGGGAGCTGTTTTTT.

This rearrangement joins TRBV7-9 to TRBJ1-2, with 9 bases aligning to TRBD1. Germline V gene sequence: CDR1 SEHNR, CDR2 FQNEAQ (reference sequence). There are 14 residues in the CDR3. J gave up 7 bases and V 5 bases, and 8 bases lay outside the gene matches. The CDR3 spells CASSKEGQGPGYTF. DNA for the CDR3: TGTGCCAGCAGCAAGGAGGGACAGGGCCCTGGCTACACCTTC.

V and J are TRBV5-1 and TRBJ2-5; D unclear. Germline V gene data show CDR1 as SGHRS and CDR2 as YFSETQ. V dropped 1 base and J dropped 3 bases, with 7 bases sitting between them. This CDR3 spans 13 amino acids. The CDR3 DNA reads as TGCGCCAGCAGCTTGAACACCAAAGAGACCCAGTACTTC. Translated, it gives CASSLNTKETQYF.

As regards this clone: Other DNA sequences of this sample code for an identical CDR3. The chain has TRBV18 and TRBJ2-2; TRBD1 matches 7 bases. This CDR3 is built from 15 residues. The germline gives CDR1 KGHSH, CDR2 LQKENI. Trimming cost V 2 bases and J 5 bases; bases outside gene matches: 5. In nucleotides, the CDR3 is TGTGCCAGCTCACCATCCAGGGGGAGAACCGGGGAGCTGTTTTTT. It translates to CASSPSRGRTGELFF. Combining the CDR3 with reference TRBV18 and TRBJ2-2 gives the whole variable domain NAGVMQNPRHLVRRRGQEARLRCSPMKGHSHVYWYRQLPEEGLKFMVYLQKENIIDESGMPKERFSAEFPKEGPSILRIQQVVRGDSAAYFCASSPSRGRTGELFFGEGSRLTVL.

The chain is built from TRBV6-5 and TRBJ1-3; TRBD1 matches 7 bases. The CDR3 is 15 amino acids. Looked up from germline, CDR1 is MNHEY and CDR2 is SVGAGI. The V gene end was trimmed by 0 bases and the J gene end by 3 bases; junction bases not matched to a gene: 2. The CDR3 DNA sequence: TGTGCCAGCAGTTACTCGACAGGGAATGGAAACACCATATATTTT. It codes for CASSYSTGNGNTIYF.

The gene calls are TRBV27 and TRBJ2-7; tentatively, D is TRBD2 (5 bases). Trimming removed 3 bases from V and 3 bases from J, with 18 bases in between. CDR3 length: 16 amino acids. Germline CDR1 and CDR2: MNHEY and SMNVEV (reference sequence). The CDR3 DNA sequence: TGTGCCAGCAGTTTTCTTTCGATCGGGAACAACTACGAGCAGTACTTC. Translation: CASSFLSIGNNYEQYF.

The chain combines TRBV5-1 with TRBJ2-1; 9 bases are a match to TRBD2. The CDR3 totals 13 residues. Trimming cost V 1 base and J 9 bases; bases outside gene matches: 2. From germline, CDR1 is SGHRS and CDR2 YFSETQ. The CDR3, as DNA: TGCGCCAGCAGCTTGATAGCGGGGGTTGAGCAGTTCTTC. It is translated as CASSLIAGVEQFF.

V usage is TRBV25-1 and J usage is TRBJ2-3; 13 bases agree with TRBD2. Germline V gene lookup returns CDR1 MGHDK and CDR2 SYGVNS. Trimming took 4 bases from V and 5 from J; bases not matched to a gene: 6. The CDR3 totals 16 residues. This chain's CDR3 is CASSVGLAGSLDTQYF. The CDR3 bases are TGTGCCAGCAGTGTGGGACTAGCGGGAAGTTTAGATACGCAGTATTTT.

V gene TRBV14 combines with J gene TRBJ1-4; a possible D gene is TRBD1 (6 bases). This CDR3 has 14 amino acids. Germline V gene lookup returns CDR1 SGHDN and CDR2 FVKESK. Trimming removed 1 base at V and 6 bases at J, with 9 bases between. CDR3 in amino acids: CASSQARGDEKLFF. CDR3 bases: TGTGCCAGCAGCCAAGCCAGGGGTGATGAAAAACTGTTTTTT.

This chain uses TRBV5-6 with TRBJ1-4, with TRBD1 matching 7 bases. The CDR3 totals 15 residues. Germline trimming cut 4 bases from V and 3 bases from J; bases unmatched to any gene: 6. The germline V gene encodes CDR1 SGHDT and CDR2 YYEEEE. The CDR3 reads CASSPLQGPNEKLFF. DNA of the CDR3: TGTGCCAGCAGCCCCTTACAGGGGCCTAATGAAAAACTGTTTTTT.

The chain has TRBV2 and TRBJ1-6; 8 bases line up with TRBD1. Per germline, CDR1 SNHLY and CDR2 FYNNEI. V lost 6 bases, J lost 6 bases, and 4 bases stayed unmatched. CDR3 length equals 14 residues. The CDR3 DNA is TGTGCCAGCAGCACGACAGGGGTTAATTCACCCCTCCACTTT. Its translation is CASSTTGVNSPLHF.

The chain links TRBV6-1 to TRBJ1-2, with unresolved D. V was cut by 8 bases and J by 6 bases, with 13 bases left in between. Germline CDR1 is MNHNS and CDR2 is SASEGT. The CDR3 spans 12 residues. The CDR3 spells CASHTPYDGYTF. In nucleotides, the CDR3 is TGTGCCAGCCATACCCCCTACGATGGCTACACCTTC.

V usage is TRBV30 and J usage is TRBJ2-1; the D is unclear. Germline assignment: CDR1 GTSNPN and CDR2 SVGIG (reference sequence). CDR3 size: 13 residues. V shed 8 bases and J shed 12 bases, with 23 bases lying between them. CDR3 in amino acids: CAGRHKVGFGQFF. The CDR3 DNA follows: TGTGCCGGAAGACACAAGGTCGGTTTTGGGCAGTTCTTC.

The CDR3 DNA follows: TGCAGCGTGGGGGAACAGGGGGCGCAGGTCTATGGCTACACCTTC. Translated: CSVGEQGAQVYGYTF. V gene TRBV29-1 combines with J gene TRBJ1-2, with TRBD1 matching over 9 bases. CDR3 size: 15 residues. Germline V gene lookup returns CDR1 SQVTM and CDR2 ANQGSEA. J was trimmed by 4 bases and V by 6 bases; bases with no gene match: 12.

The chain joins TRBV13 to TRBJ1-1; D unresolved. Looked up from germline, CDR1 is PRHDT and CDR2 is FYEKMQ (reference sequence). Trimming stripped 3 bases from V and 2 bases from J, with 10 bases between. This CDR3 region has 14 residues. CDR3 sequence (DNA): TGTGCCAGCAGCTTCAACACACTAAACACTGAAGCTTTCTTT. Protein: CASSFNTLNTEAFF.

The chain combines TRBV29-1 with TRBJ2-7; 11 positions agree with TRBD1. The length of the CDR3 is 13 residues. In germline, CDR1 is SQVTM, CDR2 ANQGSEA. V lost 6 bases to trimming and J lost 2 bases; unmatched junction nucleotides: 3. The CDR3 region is CSVGGQGAYEQYF. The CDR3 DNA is TGCAGCGTCGGGGGACAGGGGGCCTACGAGCAGTACTTC.

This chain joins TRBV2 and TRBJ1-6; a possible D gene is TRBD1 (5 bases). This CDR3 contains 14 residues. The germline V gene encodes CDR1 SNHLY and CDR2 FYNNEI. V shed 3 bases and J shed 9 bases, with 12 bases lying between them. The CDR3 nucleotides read TGTGCCAGCAGTGACGGGCAGGGTGTTTCACCCCTCCACTTT. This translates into CASSDGQGVSPLHF. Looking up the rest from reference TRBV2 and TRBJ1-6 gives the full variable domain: EPEVTQTPSHQVTQMGQEVILRCVPISNHLYFYWYRQILGQKVEFLVSFYNNEISEKSEIFDDQFSVERPDGSNFTLKIRSTKLEDSAMYFCASSDGQGVSPLHFGNGTRLTVT.

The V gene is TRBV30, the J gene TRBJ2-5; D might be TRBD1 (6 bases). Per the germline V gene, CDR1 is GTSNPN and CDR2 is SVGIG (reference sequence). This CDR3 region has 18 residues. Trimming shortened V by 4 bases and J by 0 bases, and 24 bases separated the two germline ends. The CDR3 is CAWNRDTGFPKYQETQYF. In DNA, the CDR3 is TGTGCCTGGAACCGGGACACAGGATTCCCTAAATACCAAGAGACCCAGTACTTC.